Detailed here is one TCR beta chain. Its antigen is currently unknown. The CDR3 is 14 residues long. CDR1 and CDR2 (germline): SGHTA, FQGNSA. The ends were cut back, 2 bases at V and 3 bases at J, with 10 bases in the middle. This sample was taken from a study of T cells in Graves' hyperthyroidism and ophthalmopathy. As for the study in general: Any treatment followed the collection of peripheral blood at initial diagnosis.

RNA transcripts gave rise to amplified TCR beta CDR3 regions. With the HTBI primer set, the TCR CDR3 went through a first round of RT-PCR. TCRdb re-called the multiplex PCR reads with MiXCR, one entry per CDR3 protein. The sample includes fewer than 700,000 distinct CDR3 sequences, around 15% seen only once; the top ten take 3.5% to 4%. Broader study findings: Appearing also in blood were most of the thyroid clonotypes expanded above 0.001.

Across 18 months, stable Graves' hyperthyroidism was marked by no progression to ophthalmopathy. Patients aged 18 to 65 had newly diagnosed hyperthyroidism of under 2 months' duration. V and J are TRBV7-2 and TRBJ1-1; D is possibly TRBD1 (6 bases). The receptor was derived from a woman aged 30 to 39 with Graves' hyperthyroidism. Sequenced sample: blood. The CDR3 is CASSLQRGDTEAFF. The CDR3 DNA reads as TGTGCCAGCAGCTTACAAAGGGGGGACACTGAAGCTTTCTTT.